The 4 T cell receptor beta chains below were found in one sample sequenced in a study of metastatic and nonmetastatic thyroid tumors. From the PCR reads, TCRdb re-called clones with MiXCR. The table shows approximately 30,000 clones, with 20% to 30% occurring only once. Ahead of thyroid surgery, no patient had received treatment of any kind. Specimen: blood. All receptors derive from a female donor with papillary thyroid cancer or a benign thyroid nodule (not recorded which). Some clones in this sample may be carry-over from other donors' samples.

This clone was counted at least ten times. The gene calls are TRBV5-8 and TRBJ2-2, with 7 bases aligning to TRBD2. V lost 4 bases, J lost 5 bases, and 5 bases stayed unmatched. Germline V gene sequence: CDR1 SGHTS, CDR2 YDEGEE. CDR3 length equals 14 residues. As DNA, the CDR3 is TGTGCCAGCAGCAAGGTGCGGGGGACCGGGGAGCTGTTTTTT. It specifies CASSKVRGTGELFF. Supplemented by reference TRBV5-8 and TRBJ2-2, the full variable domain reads EAGVTQSPTHLIKTRGQQATLRCSPISGHTSVYWYQQALGLGLQFLLWYDEGEERNRGNFPPRFSGRQFPNYSSELNVNALELEDSALYLCASSKVRGTGELFFGEGSRLTVL.

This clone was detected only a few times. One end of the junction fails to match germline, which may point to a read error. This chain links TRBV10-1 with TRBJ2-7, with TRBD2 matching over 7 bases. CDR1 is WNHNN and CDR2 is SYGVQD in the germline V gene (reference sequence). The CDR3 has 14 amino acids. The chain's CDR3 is CASSPPTSNYEPYF. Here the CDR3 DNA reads TGCGCCAGCAGTCCCCCGACTAGCAACTACGAGCCGTACTTC.

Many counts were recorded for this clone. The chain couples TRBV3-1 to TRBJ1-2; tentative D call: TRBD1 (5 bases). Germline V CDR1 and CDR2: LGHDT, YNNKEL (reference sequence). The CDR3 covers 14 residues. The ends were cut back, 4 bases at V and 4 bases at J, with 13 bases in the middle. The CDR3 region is CASSPSGGTYGYTF. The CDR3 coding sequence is TGTGCCAGCAGCCCAAGCGGAGGGACCTATGGCTACACCTTC.

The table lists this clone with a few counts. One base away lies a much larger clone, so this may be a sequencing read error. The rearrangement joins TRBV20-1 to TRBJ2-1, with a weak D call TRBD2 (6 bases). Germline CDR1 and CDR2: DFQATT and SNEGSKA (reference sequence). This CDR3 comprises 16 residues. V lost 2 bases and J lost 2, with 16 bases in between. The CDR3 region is CSARRCAGSPYNEQFF. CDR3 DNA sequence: TGCAGTGCTAGAAGGTGCGCCGGGAGCCCCTACAATGAGCAGTTCTTC.